A selection of T cell receptor beta chains follows, all from one sample in a study of beta chain features in type 1 diabetes. Libraries were prepared by immunoSEQ multiplex PCR; TCRdb keeps only in-frame clonotypes and omits some of them. The table lists under 200,000 clones, 6.5% to 10% of them singletons. The sample taken for sequencing was central memory CD4+ T cells from blood. The receptors shown here come from a woman aged 18-29 years with type 1 diabetes. The CDR3 runs from the conserved cysteine through the conserved F or W. Each record gives: CDR3 DNA, CDR3 protein, J gene, V gene, clone size, D gene. A D gene is named only where the DNA matches it firmly. Not all rows give a size; the values are once, few, many and, for expanded clones, a class.

CDR3nt: TGTGCCAGCAGCGAACAGGGGGCGGGCCTCACTGAAGCTTTCTTT
CDR3aa: CASSEQGAGLTEAFF
j_gene: TRBJ1-1
v_gene: TRBV2
abundance: .
d_gene: TRBD1

CDR3nt: TGTGCCAGCTCACCGAAGGGGACAGGGACCACCGGGGGGACCCAGTACTTC
CDR3aa: CASSPKGTGTTGGTQYF
j_gene: TRBJ2-5
v_gene: TRBV18
abundance: .
d_gene: TRBD1

CDR3nt: TGTGCCAGCAGGGGAAGTTGGACTAACCAAGAGACCCAGTACTTC
CDR3aa: CASRGSWTNQETQYF
j_gene: TRBJ2-5
v_gene: TRBV7-9
abundance: .
d_gene: .

CDR3nt: TGTGCCATCAGTGAGTCCGGGACACGCTCCTACGAGCAGTACTTC
CDR3aa: CAISESGTRSYEQYF
j_gene: TRBJ2-7
v_gene: TRBV10-3
abundance: few
d_gene: .

CDR3nt: TGTGCCAGCACATGGACAGGGTCGTCGGAGGCTTTCTTT
CDR3aa: CASTWTGSSEAFF
j_gene: TRBJ1-1
v_gene: TRBV11-2
abundance: .
d_gene: TRBD1

CDR3nt: TGTGCCAGCAGGGGACAGGGGGGCGAGCAGTACTTC
CDR3aa: CASRGQGGEQYF
j_gene: TRBJ2-7
v_gene: TRBV25-1
abundance: few
d_gene: TRBD1

CDR3nt: TGTGCCAGCAGCTGGGGTCAGGGTTCTACCTACAATGAGCAGTTCTTC
CDR3aa: CASSWGQGSTYNEQFF
j_gene: TRBJ2-1
v_gene: TRBV5-4
abundance: .
d_gene: .

CDR3nt: TGTGCCAGCAGGGGGGGGGCCGCGAACACCGGGGAGCTGTTTTTT
CDR3aa: CASRGGAANTGELFF
j_gene: TRBJ2-2
v_gene: TRBV2
abundance: .
d_gene: .

CDR3nt: TGTGCCAGCAGCCAGGGAACTAGCGCAGATACGCAGTATTTT
CDR3aa: CASSQGTSADTQYF
j_gene: TRBJ2-3
v_gene: TRBV4-2
abundance: many
d_gene: TRBD2

CDR3nt: TGCGCCAGCAGCTTGGATGGGGGGAGCTCCTACGAGCAGTACTTC
CDR3aa: CASSLDGGSSYEQYF
j_gene: TRBJ2-7
v_gene: TRBV5-1
abundance: few
d_gene: .

CDR3nt: TGCGCCAGCAGTGAGCGGGGGAATGAAGCTTTCTTT
CDR3aa: CASSERGNEAFF
j_gene: TRBJ1-1
v_gene: TRBV10-2
abundance: once
d_gene: .

CDR3nt: TGTGCCAGCAGTTCAGTTAGGTCGGGCTACGAGCAGTACTTC
CDR3aa: CASSSVRSGYEQYF
j_gene: TRBJ2-7
v_gene: TRBV5-6
abundance: few
d_gene: .

CDR3nt: TGCGCCAGCAGCCTAGACTTCGGGGAGCAGTACTTC
CDR3aa: CASSLDFGEQYF
j_gene: TRBJ2-7
v_gene: TRBV5-1
abundance: many
d_gene: .

CDR3nt: TGTGCCAGCAGCCTTGGACAGGCCTCCACCGGGGAGCTGTTTTTT
CDR3aa: CASSLGQASTGELFF
j_gene: TRBJ2-2
v_gene: TRBV11-2
abundance: few
d_gene: TRBD1

CDR3nt: TGTGCCAGCAGTGGACTAGCGCATAGCACAGATACGCAGTATTTT
CDR3aa: CASSGLAHSTDTQYF
j_gene: TRBJ2-3
v_gene: TRBV27
abundance: .
d_gene: TRBD2

CDR3nt: TGCGCCAGCAGCTCCGGACAGGGCTACTACAATGAGCAGTTCTTC
CDR3aa: CASSSGQGYYNEQFF
j_gene: TRBJ2-1
v_gene: TRBV5-1
abundance: many
d_gene: TRBD1

CDR3nt: TGTGCCAGCAGCCGTCCCCTCAATGAGCAGTTCTTC
CDR3aa: CASSRPLNEQFF
j_gene: TRBJ2-1
v_gene: TRBV28
abundance: .
d_gene: .

CDR3nt: TGTGCCAGCACTCGGGGAAGTAGTAATTCACCCCTCCACTTT
CDR3aa: CASTRGSSNSPLHF
j_gene: TRBJ1-6
v_gene: TRBV7-6
abundance: few
d_gene: .

CDR3nt: TGCGCCAGCAGATATGGGACAGGGGGCTACGAGCAGTACTTC
CDR3aa: CASRYGTGGYEQYF
j_gene: TRBJ2-7
v_gene: TRBV5-1
abundance: few
d_gene: TRBD1

CDR3nt: TGTGCCAGCTCACCTGCAGGGGAGTGGACTGAAGCTTTCTTT
CDR3aa: CASSPAGEWTEAFF
j_gene: TRBJ1-1
v_gene: TRBV18
abundance: few
d_gene: .

CDR3nt: TGTGCCAGCAGCTTCGCCAGGGGTGAGCAGTACTTC
CDR3aa: CASSFARGEQYF
j_gene: TRBJ2-7
v_gene: TRBV5-4
abundance: few
d_gene: .

CDR3nt: TGTGCCAGCAGCTTAGTCAGGACAGGGAATGAAAAACTGTTTTTT
CDR3aa: CASSLVRTGNEKLFF
j_gene: TRBJ1-4
v_gene: TRBV7-2
abundance: .
d_gene: TRBD1

CDR3nt: TGTGCCATCGGACTAGCGGGATCCAATGAGCAGTTCTTC
CDR3aa: CAIGLAGSNEQFF
j_gene: TRBJ2-1
v_gene: TRBV10-3
abundance: .
d_gene: TRBD2

CDR3nt: TGTGCCAGCCAAGGGCAGGGTCTTTTCGAGCAGTACTTC
CDR3aa: CASQGQGLFEQYF
j_gene: TRBJ2-7
v_gene: TRBV5-6
abundance: .
d_gene: .

CDR3nt: TGTGCCTGGACCGGGACAGGGGTGACCCAGTACTTC
CDR3aa: CAWTGTGVTQYF
j_gene: TRBJ2-5
v_gene: TRBV30
abundance: .
d_gene: TRBD1

CDR3nt: TGCGCCAGCAGCTTGGACAGGGGGATTCGAGAGACCCAGTACTTC
CDR3aa: CASSLDRGIRETQYF
j_gene: TRBJ2-5
v_gene: TRBV5-1
abundance: .
d_gene: TRBD1

CDR3nt: TGTGCCACCAGCAGAGACAGGCCTAGCACAGATACGCAGTATTTT
CDR3aa: CATSRDRPSTDTQYF
j_gene: TRBJ2-3
v_gene: TRBV15
abundance: .
d_gene: .

CDR3nt: TGCGCCAGCAGCCGCGACATACCGAACACTGAAGCTTTCTTT
CDR3aa: CASSRDIPNTEAFF
j_gene: TRBJ1-1
v_gene: TRBV4-3
abundance: .
d_gene: .

CDR3nt: TGTGCCAGCAGTGCCTCCGCGGTCCGCCGCTCCTACAATGAGCAGTTCTTC
CDR3aa: CASSASAVRRSYNEQFF
j_gene: TRBJ2-1
v_gene: TRBV2
abundance: few
d_gene: .

CDR3nt: TGCGCCAGCAGCCTTGGCACTAGCGGGGAAAAGACCCAGTACTTC
CDR3aa: CASSLGTSGEKTQYF
j_gene: TRBJ2-5
v_gene: TRBV5-1
abundance: few
d_gene: TRBD2

CDR3nt: TGTGCCAGTCGGACTTCCGGGACAGCTAATGAAAAACTGTTTTTT
CDR3aa: CASRTSGTANEKLFF
j_gene: TRBJ1-4
v_gene: TRBV5-4
abundance: .
d_gene: TRBD1

CDR3nt: TGTGCCAGCAGTGCAGAAAGTTATTTGAACACCGGGGAGCTGTTTTTT
CDR3aa: CASSAESYLNTGELFF
j_gene: TRBJ2-2
v_gene: TRBV6-1
abundance: .
d_gene: .

CDR3nt: TGCGCCAGCAGCCCACAGACATCCTCCTACGAGCAGTACTTC
CDR3aa: CASSPQTSSYEQYF
j_gene: TRBJ2-7
v_gene: TRBV5-1
abundance: few
d_gene: .

CDR3nt: TGCGCCAGCAGCCCGGAACGGGGGTCCTTAGCCAAAAACATTCAGTACTTC
CDR3aa: CASSPERGSLAKNIQYF
j_gene: TRBJ2-4
v_gene: TRBV5-1
abundance: few
d_gene: .

CDR3nt: TGTGCCAGCAGCCCTTGGACAGGGGACGGGGCCAACGTCCTGACTTTC
CDR3aa: CASSPWTGDGANVLTF
j_gene: TRBJ2-6
v_gene: TRBV7-6
abundance: .
d_gene: TRBD1

CDR3nt: TGTGCCAGTACCTCGACAACATTTTATGGCTACACCTTC
CDR3aa: CASTSTTFYGYTF
j_gene: TRBJ1-2
v_gene: TRBV19
abundance: .
d_gene: .

CDR3nt: TGCAGCGTTGAGGGGGACAGCAGAGGAAGCTACACCTTC
CDR3aa: CSVEGDSRGSYTF
j_gene: TRBJ1-2
v_gene: TRBV29-1
abundance: many
d_gene: TRBD1

CDR3nt: TGTGCCAGCAGTTTACAGGGGGCCCACTCCGGGGAGCTGTTTTTT
CDR3aa: CASSLQGAHSGELFF
j_gene: TRBJ2-2
v_gene: TRBV27
abundance: many
d_gene: TRBD1

CDR3nt: TGTGCCAGCAGCTTGGCTCTACGGAGCGAGCAGTTCTTC
CDR3aa: CASSLALRSEQFF
j_gene: TRBJ2-1
v_gene: TRBV5-6
abundance: .
d_gene: .

CDR3nt: TGCGCCAGCAGCTTGGGCCCCCAGGGGGGTAGTAGCACAGATACGCAGTATTTT
CDR3aa: CASSLGPQGGSSTDTQYF
j_gene: TRBJ2-3
v_gene: TRBV5-1
abundance: .
d_gene: .

CDR3nt: TGTGCCAGCTCCCGGACAGAGGTTGATCAGCCCCAGCATTTT
CDR3aa: CASSRTEVDQPQHF
j_gene: TRBJ1-5
v_gene: TRBV18
abundance: few
d_gene: .

CDR3nt: TGTGCCAGCAGCCCGGACCCCAAGCGGGCCCTATCGCGGACCCAGTACTTC
CDR3aa: CASSPDPKRALSRTQYF
j_gene: TRBJ2-5
v_gene: TRBV5-4
abundance: few
d_gene: .

CDR3nt: TGTGCCAGCAGTCGTACAGGGGGCAATATGGGTGGCTACACCTTC
CDR3aa: CASSRTGGNMGGYTF
j_gene: TRBJ1-2
v_gene: TRBV11-2
abundance: .
d_gene: TRBD1

CDR3nt: TGTGCCAGCAGCTTGGGCGGGGGGGCGTTCGAAGAGACCCAGTACTTC
CDR3aa: CASSLGGGAFEETQYF
j_gene: TRBJ2-5
v_gene: TRBV7-2
abundance: few
d_gene: TRBD2

CDR3nt: TGTGCCTGGAGTGCCCACAGAGCCTCTGGAAACACCATATATTTT
CDR3aa: CAWSAHRASGNTIYF
j_gene: TRBJ1-3
v_gene: TRBV30
abundance: few
d_gene: .

CDR3nt: TGTGCCAGCAGTGACGACAGGGGTGCAGATACGCAGTATTTT
CDR3aa: CASSDDRGADTQYF
j_gene: TRBJ2-3
v_gene: TRBV25-1
abundance: few
d_gene: TRBD1

CDR3nt: TGTGCCAGCTCACCAGGCGGAGGTAGCCGGAACACTGAAGCTTTCTTT
CDR3aa: CASSPGGGSRNTEAFF
j_gene: TRBJ1-1
v_gene: TRBV18
abundance: .
d_gene: .

CDR3nt: TGCAGTGCGGGGACTTCTTACGAGCAGTACTTC
CDR3aa: CSAGTSYEQYF
j_gene: TRBJ2-7
v_gene: TRBV20-1
abundance: .
d_gene: .

CDR3nt: TGTGCCAGCAGTGAATCTTTGCGTGGGGGACTCTCCTACGAGCAGTACTTC
CDR3aa: CASSESLRGGLSYEQYF
j_gene: TRBJ2-7
v_gene: TRBV6-1
abundance: few
d_gene: .

CDR3nt: TGTGCCAGCAGCCGACTAGCGGGAGCTGAGACCCAGTACTTC
CDR3aa: CASSRLAGAETQYF
j_gene: TRBJ2-5
v_gene: TRBV27
abundance: .
d_gene: TRBD2

CDR3nt: TGTGCCAGCAGGGAGGACAGGGGGAGCTCCTACGAGCAGTACTTC
CDR3aa: CASREDRGSSYEQYF
j_gene: TRBJ2-7
v_gene: TRBV11-3
abundance: few
d_gene: TRBD1

CDR3nt: TGCGCCAGCAGCTTGGGGGGGACGGGGGTATTCGAGCAGTACTTC
CDR3aa: CASSLGGTGVFEQYF
j_gene: TRBJ2-7
v_gene: TRBV5-1
abundance: .
d_gene: .

CDR3nt: TGCGCCAGCAGCGGTCCCAGGGGGACTAGCGGGGGGAGAGATACGCAGTATTTT
CDR3aa: CASSGPRGTSGGRDTQYF
j_gene: TRBJ2-3
v_gene: TRBV4-1
abundance: few
d_gene: TRBD2

CDR3nt: TGTGCCAGCAGTCACCCCGGGACAATGGGAAACACCATATATTTT
CDR3aa: CASSHPGTMGNTIYF
j_gene: TRBJ1-3
v_gene: TRBV7-2
abundance: few
d_gene: .

CDR3nt: TGTGCCGGGGGTCGGGTAGCGGGAATCGGGGAGCTGTTTTTT
CDR3aa: CAGGRVAGIGELFF
j_gene: TRBJ2-2
v_gene: TRBV30
abundance: .
d_gene: TRBD2

CDR3nt: TGTGCCAGCAGCCCAGACGGACAGAACACCGGGGAGCTGTTTTTT
CDR3aa: CASSPDGQNTGELFF
j_gene: TRBJ2-2
v_gene: TRBV7-2
abundance: .
d_gene: .

CDR3nt: TGTGCCAGCAGCTTCGGAGACAGCTCCTACAATGAGCAGTTCTTC
CDR3aa: CASSFGDSSYNEQFF
j_gene: TRBJ2-1
v_gene: TRBV7-2
abundance: .
d_gene: .

CDR3nt: TGTGCCAGCAGCCTAACGGACTTTAGCACAGATACGCAGTATTTT
CDR3aa: CASSLTDFSTDTQYF
j_gene: TRBJ2-3
v_gene: TRBV9
abundance: .
d_gene: .

CDR3nt: TGCGCCAGCAGCCAGACGGGACTAGCCCACGAGCAGTACTTC
CDR3aa: CASSQTGLAHEQYF
j_gene: TRBJ2-7
v_gene: TRBV4-1
abundance: few
d_gene: TRBD2

CDR3nt: TGTGCCAGCAGCAAAACCGGGGCCCAGTACTTC
CDR3aa: CASSKTGAQYF
j_gene: TRBJ2-5
v_gene: TRBV6-5
abundance: .
d_gene: .